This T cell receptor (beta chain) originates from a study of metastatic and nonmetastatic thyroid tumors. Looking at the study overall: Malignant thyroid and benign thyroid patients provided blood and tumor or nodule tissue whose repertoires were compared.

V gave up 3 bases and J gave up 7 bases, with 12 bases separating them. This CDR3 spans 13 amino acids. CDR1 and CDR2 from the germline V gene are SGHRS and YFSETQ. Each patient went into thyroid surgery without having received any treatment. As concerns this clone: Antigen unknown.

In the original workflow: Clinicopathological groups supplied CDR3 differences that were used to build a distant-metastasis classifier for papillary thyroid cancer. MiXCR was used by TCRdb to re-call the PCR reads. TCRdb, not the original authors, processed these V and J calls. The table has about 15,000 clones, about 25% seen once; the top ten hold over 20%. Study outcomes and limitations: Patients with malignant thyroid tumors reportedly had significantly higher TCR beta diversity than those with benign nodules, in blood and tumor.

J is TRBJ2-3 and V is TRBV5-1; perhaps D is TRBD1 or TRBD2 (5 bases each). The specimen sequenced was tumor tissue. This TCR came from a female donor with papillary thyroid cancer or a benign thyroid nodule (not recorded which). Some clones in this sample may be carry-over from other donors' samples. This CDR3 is CASSWGNTNTQYF. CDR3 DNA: TGCGCCAGCAGCTGGGGGAACACTAATACGCAGTATTTT.